This TCR beta chain emerged from a study of cytomegalovirus exposure and HLA in healthy donors. The V gene end was trimmed by 6 bases and the J gene end by 0 bases; junction bases not matched to a gene: 6. The CDR3 has 16 amino acids. Germline V gene data show CDR1 as PRHDT and CDR2 as FYEKMQ (reference sequence). PCR used 60 Vbeta primers and 13 Jbeta primers. Libraries were prepared by immunoSEQ multiplex PCR; TCRdb keeps only in-frame clonotypes and omits some of them. Among under 150,000 clones listed, about 76% were seen once. The sample was PBMCs. V is TRBV13 and J is TRBJ2-7; 12 nucleotides align to TRBD2. The receptor was derived from a woman in her 30s in good health and CMV-seronegative. The DNA for the CDR3 is TGTGCCAGCAGGATGACTAGCGGGGGCCTCTCCTACGAGCAGTACTTC. Its protein product is CASRMTSGGLSYEQYF.